A selection of T cell receptor beta chains follows, all from one sample in a study of T-cell memory formation after mild COVID-19. TCRdb itself ran the 5' RACE reads through MiXCR, one entry per CDR3 protein. Here the sample spans 84,000 or so distinct CDR3 sequences, 14% being singletons. The sequenced sample consisted of PBMCs or a T cell subset sorted from them (not recorded which). The receptors were sampled from an adult woman who had mild COVID-19 (a few samples of this study predate the infection). Cell type and time point are not known. Each CDR3 is given with its conserved first and last residue. D genes are given only for firm matches. Only some rows state a clone size, as once, few, many or a class for expanded clones.

>TRBD1|TRBJ1-1|NA|TRBV4-3
TGCGCCAGCAGCTATCTTGCGGTCGGGCCGGAATCCAGGGGGTTACTGGAATCTGAAGCTTTCTTT
CASSYLAVGPESRGLLESEAFF
>TRBD1|TRBJ2-5|many|TRBV7-9
TGTGCCAGCAGCTTGGGCCTGGGACAGGCCCAAGAGACCCAGTACTTC
CASSLGLGQAQETQYF
>NA|TRBJ1-1|once|TRBV20-1
TGCAGTGCCTATGGAAACACTGAAGCTTTCTTT
CSAYGNTEAFF
>TRBD2|TRBJ2-4|NA|TRBV6-2/TRBV6-3
TGTGCCAGCAGTTACGAGGGAGGGTTGGCCAAAAACATTCAGTACTTC
CASSYEGGLAKNIQYF
>NA|TRBJ1-2|few|TRBV29-1
TGCAGCGTTGGACGGGCTGGGGATGGCTACACCTTC
CSVGRAGDGYTF
>TRBD2|TRBJ2-7|few|TRBV29-1
TGCAGCGTCTTAGCGGGCGAAACCTACGAGCAGTACTTC
CSVLAGETYEQYF
>NA|TRBJ2-7|NA|TRBV29-1
TGCAGCGTACGGACAGTCTACGAGCAGTACTTC
CSVRTVYEQYF
>NA|TRBJ1-5|NA|TRBV6-1
TGTGCCAGCAGTGAAATAGGGGGGGCCCTTAGCAATCAGCCCCAGCATTTT
CASSEIGGALSNQPQHF
>NA|TRBJ1-6|NA|TRBV19
TGTGCCAGTAGTAACGACGTGAGCTCCTATAATTCACCCCTCCACTTT
CASSNDVSSYNSPLHF
>TRBD1|TRBJ2-7|few|TRBV4-1
TGCGCCAGCAGCCCGCTACCGGGACAGGGTCACTACGAGCAGTACTTC
CASSPLPGQGHYEQYF
>NA|TRBJ2-1|NA|TRBV7-3
TGTGCCAGCAGCTTAATTGGTCCCCTCGGGGGCTTGAGGAACAATGAGCAGTTCTTC
CASSLIGPLGGLRNNEQFF
>NA|TRBJ1-1|few|TRBV29-1
TGCAGCGTTGAAGGACAGGTACAGGTTGGCACTGAAGCTTTCTTT
CSVEGQVQVGTEAFF
>NA|TRBJ1-1|NA|TRBV19
TGTGCCAGTAGTCTTAACGGGGAAGCTTTCTTT
CASSLNGEAFF
>TRBD1|TRBJ2-5|NA|TRBV12-3/TRBV12-4
TGTGCCAGCAGTTTGGGACAGGGAGGTTCAGAGACCCAGTACTTC
CASSLGQGGSETQYF
>NA|TRBJ1-6|NA|TRBV4-1
TGCGCCAGCAGCCAAGCCGGGGCCACCCTCCACTTT
CASSQAGATLHF
>NA|TRBJ2-7|NA|TRBV7-6
TGTGCCAGCGGCCCGTCAGGCAGCTACGAGCAGTACTTC
CASGPSGSYEQYF
>TRBD2|TRBJ2-7|many|TRBV4-2
TGTGCCAGCAGCCACGCCCCAGGGAGCGGGAGAGGAGGTGAGCAGTACTTC
CASSHAPGSGRGGEQYF
>TRBD1|TRBJ2-1|NA|TRBV20-1
TGCAGTGCTAGAGATTACCCACAGGGGGTTAGGCAGTTCTTC
CSARDYPQGVRQFF
>NA|TRBJ2-7|NA|TRBV3-1
TGTGCCAGCAGCTCAATTTTGGCTCCCTACGAGCAGTACTTC
CASSSILAPYEQYF
>TRBD2|TRBJ2-1|few|TRBV3-1
TGTGCCAGCAGCCAAGGCGGGACTAGCGTAAATGAGCAGTTCTTC
CASSQGGTSVNEQFF
>NA|TRBJ2-7|NA|TRBV4-3
TGCGCCAGCAGCCAAGTTTGGATGTGCTGCGAGCAGTACTTC
CASSQVWMCCEQYF
>NA|TRBJ2-7|NA|TRBV30
TGTGCCTGGAGTATGGGCAGCTCCTACGAGCAGTACTTC
CAWSMGSSYEQYF
>TRBD1|TRBJ1-3|few|TRBV7-9
TGTGCCAGCCGGGACAGGGGCTCAGGAAACACCATATATTTT
CASRDRGSGNTIYF
>NA|TRBJ2-1|NA|TRBV6-5
TGTGCCAGCAGTTACTCGGGACTCGGGGAGTCCTACAATGAGCAGTTCTTC
CASSYSGLGESYNEQFF
>TRBD1|TRBJ2-1|few|TRBV3-1
TGTGCCAGCAGCCAAGAACCCGACAGGGTGGAGTTCTTC
CASSQEPDRVEFF
>TRBD2|TRBJ2-5|few|TRBV12-3/TRBV12-4
TGTGCCAGCAGTTCTCTAGCGGGGGGGTGGCAAGAGACCCAGTACTTC
CASSSLAGGWQETQYF
>TRBD2|TRBJ2-1|NA|TRBV7-2
TGTGCCAGCAGCTCGAGACTAGCGGGAGTGTCCTACAATGAGCAGTTCTTC
CASSSRLAGVSYNEQFF